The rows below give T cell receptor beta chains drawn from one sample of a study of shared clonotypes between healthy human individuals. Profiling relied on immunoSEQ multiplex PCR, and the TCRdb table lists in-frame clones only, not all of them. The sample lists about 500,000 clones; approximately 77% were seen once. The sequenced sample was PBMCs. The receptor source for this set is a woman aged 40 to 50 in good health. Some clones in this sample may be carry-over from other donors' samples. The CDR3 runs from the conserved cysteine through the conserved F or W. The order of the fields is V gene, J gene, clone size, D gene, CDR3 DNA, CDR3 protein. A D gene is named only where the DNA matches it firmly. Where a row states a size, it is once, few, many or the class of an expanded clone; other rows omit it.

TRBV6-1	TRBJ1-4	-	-	TGTGCCAGCAGGGACAGCACTAATGAAAAACTGTTTTTT	CASRDSTNEKLFF
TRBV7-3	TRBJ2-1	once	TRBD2	TGTGCCAGCAGCTCCGGGGGGGAGCAGTTCTTC	CASSSGGEQFF
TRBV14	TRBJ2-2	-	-	TGTGCCAGCAGCCGGACGGACACCGGGGAGCTGTTTTTT	CASSRTDTGELFF
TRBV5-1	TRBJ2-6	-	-	TGCGCCAGCAGCTTGGCCCGCTCTGGGGCCAACGTCCTGACTTTC	CASSLARSGANVLTF
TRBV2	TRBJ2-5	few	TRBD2	TGTGCCAGCAGTGTAGAGCGGGAGGATCCTTCCCAGTACTTC	CASSVEREDPSQYF
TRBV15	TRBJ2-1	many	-	TGTGCCACCAGCAGAGATATTGGGACTCTGACGGACAATGAGCAGTTCTTC	CATSRDIGTLTDNEQFF
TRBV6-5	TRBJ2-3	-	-	TGTGCCAGCAGGCACGACTTCACAGATACGCAGTATTTT	CASRHDFTDTQYF
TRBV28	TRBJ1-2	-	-	TGTGCCAGCAGTTTACCGGTACCTAACTATGGCTACACCTTC	CASSLPVPNYGYTF
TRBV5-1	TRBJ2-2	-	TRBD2	TGCGCCAGCAGCTTAGCGGGAGTCGGCACCGGGGAGCTGTTTTTT	CASSLAGVGTGELFF
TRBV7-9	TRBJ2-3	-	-	TGTGCCAGCAGCTTAGGGGGACCTTCCCACACGCAGTATTTT	CASSLGGPSHTQYF
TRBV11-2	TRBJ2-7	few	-	TGTGCCAGCAGCTTAGAAGCGGCCTACGAGCAGTACTTC	CASSLEAAYEQYF
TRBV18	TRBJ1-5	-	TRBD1	TGTGCCAGCTCACTGACAGGGGGCGCGGGTCAGCCCCAGCATTTT	CASSLTGGAGQPQHF
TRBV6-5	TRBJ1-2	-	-	TGTGCCAGCAGTTACTTTCCGGGGGCCTATGGCTACACCTTC	CASSYFPGAYGYTF
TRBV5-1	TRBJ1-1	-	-	TGCGCCAGCACCCTGGACGGCTCGGACACTGAAGCTTTCTTT	CASTLDGSDTEAFF
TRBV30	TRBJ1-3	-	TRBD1	TGTGCCTGGGGGGACAGGGCCTCTGGAAACACCATATATTTT	CAWGDRASGNTIYF
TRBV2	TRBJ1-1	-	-	TGTGCCAGCAGTCTATTGACTGAAGCTTTCTTT	CASSLLTEAFF
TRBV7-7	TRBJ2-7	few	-	TGTGCCAGCAGCTTAGAGGTGGCTAGCGTCGAGCAGTACTTC	CASSLEVASVEQYF
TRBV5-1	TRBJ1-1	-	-	TGCGCCAGCAGCTTGGGGGCAGGGATGCTGAACACTGAAGCTTTCTTT	CASSLGAGMLNTEAFF
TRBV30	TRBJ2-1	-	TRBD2	TGTGCCTGGAACCCCGGACTAGCGGGAGGGCGGAATGAGCAGTTCTTC	CAWNPGLAGGRNEQFF
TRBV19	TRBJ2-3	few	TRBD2	TGTGCCAGTAGTATGACTAGCGGGAGCCTAGATACGCAGTATTTT	CASSMTSGSLDTQYF
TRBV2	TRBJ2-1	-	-	TGTGCCAGCAGCCCCGGGACCGCGGCCGAGCAGTTCTTC	CASSPGTAAEQFF
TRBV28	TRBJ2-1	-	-	TGTGCCAGCACGGCCTTGAGCTCCTACAATGAGCAGTTCTTC	CASTALSSYNEQFF